Shown below are 17 T cell receptor beta chains from a single sample sequenced in a study of T-cell reconstitution after alpha-beta-depleted transplantation in children. Preparation of the TCRbeta library involved a method that used unique molecular identifiers. TCRdb analysed the PCR reads with MiXCR anew, one entry per CDR3 protein. The table records roughly 500,000 distinct CDR3 sequences, about 30% of them present only once. Sequences were derived from PBMCs from the stem cell graft donor, sampled from the stem cell graft. All receptors come from a human donor who donated a stem cell graft to a child with aplastic anemia.

V usage is TRBV7-8 and J usage is TRBJ2-1; D perhaps matches TRBD1 (5 bases). Germline V lookup: CDR1 SGHVS, CDR2 FQNEAQ. Trimming pared 0 bases from V and 12 bases from J, leaving 6 bases between. The length of the CDR3 is 11 residues. As DNA, the CDR3 is TGTGCCAGCAGCTTAGCTGGGGCGCAGTTCTTC. Protein product: CASSLAGAQFF.

The J gene is TRBJ2-5, the V gene TRBV4-3; the D gene is possibly TRBD2 (6 bases). Trimming took off 0 bases at V and 4 bases at J, with 12 bases between the two ends. Germline CDR1 LGHNA, CDR2 YSLEER. CDR3 length equals 15 residues. CDR3 bases: TGCGCCAGCAGCCAAGAGAACCCCGGGGGAGAGACCCAGTACTTC. Its translation is CASSQENPGGETQYF.

This clonotype was observed a handful of times. The chain uses TRBV27 and TRBJ1-1, with D possibly TRBD1 on 5 matching bases. CDR3 length: 15 residues. Trimming removed 0 bases at V and 4 bases at J, with 12 bases between. Looked up from germline, CDR1 is MNHEY and CDR2 is SMNVEV (reference sequence). CDR3 DNA sequence: TGTGCCAGCAGTTTATCGGGGGTCAGGAGCACTGAAGCTTTCTTT. The encoded protein is CASSLSGVRSTEAFF.

Regarding this clonotype: Germline and junction disagree at one end, which may indicate a read error. The V and J genes are TRBV4-3 and TRBJ2-1; 9 bases fit TRBD2. This CDR3 has 16 residues. The V gene's germline CDR1 is LGHNA and CDR2 YSLEER. DNA for the CDR3: TGCGCCAGCATCCAAGGAGGGCGGGAGGGCCTCAATGAGCAGTTCTTC. This encodes CASIQGGREGLNEQFF.

The gene calls are TRBV5-4 and TRBJ2-1; D is perhaps TRBD2 (5 bases). There are 14 residues in the CDR3. V was cut by 2 bases and J by 9 bases, with 15 bases left in between. The germline V gene has CDR1 SGHNT and CDR2 YYREEE (reference sequence). DNA of the CDR3: TGTGCCAGCAGCTTTACGTTCGTCGGAGGTGAGCAGTTCTTC. Amino acid sequence: CASSFTFVGGEQFF.

The chain joins TRBV4-3 to TRBJ1-2; 8 nucleotides line up with TRBD1. Trimming took 3 bases from V and 8 from J; bases not matched to a gene: 14. The germline gives CDR1 LGHNA, CDR2 YSLEER. The CDR3 sequence is 16 residues long. CDR3 amino acids: CASSQHPTGGPSGYTF. For the CDR3, the DNA is TGCGCCAGCAGCCAGCACCCTACAGGGGGACCATCCGGCTACACCTTC.

The chain is built from TRBV28 and TRBJ2-3; D possibly corresponds to TRBD1 (6 bases). The germline V and J ends were trimmed by 6 bases and 2 bases, with 15 bases remaining between them. Germline-derived CDR1 and CDR2 are MDHEN and SYDVKM. The CDR3 has 15 amino acids. This CDR3 reads CASRSLDRYTDTQYF. DNA of the CDR3: TGTGCCAGCAGATCACTTGACAGGTACACAGATACGCAGTATTTT.

The V gene is TRBV6-5, the J gene TRBJ2-7, with TRBD2 matching over 9 bases. CDR1 MNHEY and CDR2 SVGAGI come from the germline V gene. The CDR3 consists of 18 residues. V gave up 0 bases and J gave up 3 bases; unmatched junction bases: 12. The CDR3 region is CASSYSIPGLAGDYEQYF. CDR3 nucleotides: TGTGCCAGCAGTTACTCGATACCGGGACTAGCAGGCGACTACGAGCAGTACTTC.

This clonotype has only a few counts. The genes are TRBV12-3 or TRBV12-4 and TRBJ1-5; weak D call: TRBD1 (6 bases). This CDR3 is 15 amino acids long. Trimming removed 3 bases at V and 1 base at J, with 10 bases between. In nucleotides, the CDR3 is TGTGCCAGCAGTTTGACAGGCTTGAGCAATCAGCCCCAGCATTTT. Encoded protein: CASSLTGLSNQPQHF.

V and J are TRBV12-3 or TRBV12-4 and TRBJ2-7; 13 nucleotides match TRBD2. V dropped 5 bases and J dropped 3; count of bases not matched to a gene: 7. The CDR3 consists of 16 residues. The CDR3 is CASSGGTSGNHYEQYF. The CDR3 DNA reads TGTGCCAGCAGTGGGGGGACTAGCGGGAACCACTACGAGCAGTACTTC.

This chain uses TRBV7-9 with TRBJ1-3; possibly TRBD1 for D (5 bases). In germline, CDR1 is SEHNR, CDR2 FQNEAQ (reference sequence). The length of the CDR3 is 17 residues. The germline V and J ends were trimmed by 2 bases and 0 bases, with 14 bases remaining between them. CDR3 nucleotides: TGTGCCAGCAGCTTATTCGGTTTAGGGGACTCTGGAAACACCATATATTTT. It yields the protein CASSLFGLGDSGNTIYF.

The rearrangement links TRBV23-1 to TRBJ2-3, with D possibly matching TRBD2 (5 bases). TRBV23-1 is an open reading frame whose function is uncertain. There are 14 residues in the CDR3. The ends were cut back, 4 bases at V and 2 bases at J, with 10 bases in the middle. DNA of the CDR3: TGCGCCAGCAGTCGTCGGGGAACCACAGATACGCAGTATTTT. Translating it yields CASSRRGTTDTQYF.

There are a few counts of this clonotype. The chain combines TRBV24-1 with TRBJ2-1; 7 nucleotides agree with TRBD2. This CDR3 spans 13 amino acids. Per the germline V gene, CDR1 is KGHDR and CDR2 is SFDVKD. V shed 4 bases, J shed 8 bases, and the junction held 4 bases outside the gene matches. CDR3 nucleotide sequence: TGTGCCACCAGTGACTTACTAGCGTATGAGCAGTTCTTC. Its translation is CATSDLLAYEQFF.

This clonotype was seen a few times. V gene TRBV20-1 combines with J gene TRBJ2-3, with TRBD2 identical over 9 bases. V shed 2 bases, J shed 4 bases, and the junction held 4 bases outside the gene matches. Looked up from germline, CDR1 is DFQATT and CDR2 is SNEGSKA (reference sequence). The CDR3 sequence is 14 residues long. CDR3 DNA: TGCAGTGCTAGAATTCGCGGGAGGGCAGATACGCAGTATTTT. Protein sequence: CSARIRGRADTQYF.

This chain connects TRBV29-1 to TRBJ2-7, with D possibly TRBD1 on 6 matching bases. CDR1 and CDR2 (germline): SQVTM, ANQGSEA. Trimming left V 7 bases short and J 3 bases short, with 13 bases between. The CDR3 length is 12 residues. The CDR3 DNA reads as TGCAGCGCACAGCAGGGGAGCTACGAGCAGTACTTC. Its protein product is CSAQQGSYEQYF.

The V gene is TRBV20-1, the J gene TRBJ1-4; perhaps TRBD1 as D (5 bases). The V gene lost 5 bases and the J gene lost 1 base, with 11 bases spanning the gap. This CDR3 spans 14 amino acids. Germline values: CDR1 DFQATT, CDR2 SNEGSKA (reference sequence). The CDR3 nucleotides read TGCAGTGCTTCCCGCGGGGGAACTAATGAAAAACTGTTTTTT. This gives the protein CSASRGGTNEKLFF.

The J gene is TRBJ1-2, the V gene TRBV20-1; D gene uncertain. Germline CDR1 is DFQATT and CDR2 is SNEGSKA (reference sequence). The germline V and J ends were trimmed by 5 bases and 6 bases, with 16 bases remaining between them. This CDR3 has 13 amino acids. The CDR3 sequence: CSAARVRKDGYTF. The CDR3 nucleotides are TGCAGTGCTGCGAGGGTTCGAAAAGATGGCTACACCTTC.